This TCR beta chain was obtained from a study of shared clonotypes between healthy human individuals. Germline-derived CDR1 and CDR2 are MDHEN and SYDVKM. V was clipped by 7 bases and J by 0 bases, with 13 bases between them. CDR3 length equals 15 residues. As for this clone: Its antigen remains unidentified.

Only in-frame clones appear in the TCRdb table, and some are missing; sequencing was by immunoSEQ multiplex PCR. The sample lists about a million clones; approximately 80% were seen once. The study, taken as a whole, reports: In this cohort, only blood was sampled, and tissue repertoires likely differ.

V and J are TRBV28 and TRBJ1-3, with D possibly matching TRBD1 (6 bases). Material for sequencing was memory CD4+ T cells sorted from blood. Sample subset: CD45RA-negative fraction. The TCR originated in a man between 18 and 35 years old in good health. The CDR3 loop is CASIKGGNSGNTIYF. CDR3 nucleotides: TGTGCCAGCATTAAAGGGGGAAACTCTGGAAACACCATATATTTT.